This T cell receptor (beta chain) was observed in a study of tumor-infiltrating lymphocytes in primary liver carcinoma. Study findings and constraints: Tumor-adjacent and tumor-blood pairs shared less of their repertoires than tumor region pairs shared.

TCR beta cDNA was reverse-transcribed from approximately 0.45 ug of total RNA. The reaction used a constant-region primer and ProtoScript II reverse transcriptase. Sequencing libraries for TCR beta derived from three nested multiplex PCR rounds that used slightly modified ARM-PCR. In the first two PCR rounds, TRBV1-TRBV30 forward primers were paired with a C-beta reverse primer, and each round lasted around 10 cycles. Using its own MiXCR run on the multiplex PCR reads, TCRdb lists one record per CDR3 protein. The sample lists 47,000 or so distinct CDR3 sequences; about 70% were seen once. Germline V CDR1 and CDR2: MDHEN, SYDVKM. The CDR3 is 15 residues long. Each 20-30 mg portion of unsorted bulk tissue served as the source for co-extraction of RNA and DNA. The study enrolled treatment-naive patients with chronic HBV infection. Histology found more than 75% viable tumor cells per sample. Of note for this clonotype: The antigen remains undetermined. Since a much larger clone is just one base distant, this may be a read error.

The clonotype was recovered from a man aged 35 to 55 with primary liver carcinoma and hepatitis B virus infection. This rearrangement joins TRBV28 to TRBJ2-3, with D tentatively TRBD1 or TRBD2 (5 bases each). Sequencing was performed on liver tumor tissue from sampling region 3. Subset given: tumor region T3, left-lateral pole. In DNA, the CDR3 is TGTGCCAACAGTCACCGGGACGTTAGCACAGATACGCAGTATTTT. It translates to CANSHRDVSTDTQYF.